This TCR beta chain appears in the sequencing data of a study of patients and donors after allogeneic stem cell transplantation. TCRdb reprocessed the RT-PCR reads with MiXCR, giving one entry per CDR3 protein. The table has fewer than 200,000 distinct CDR3 sequences, approximately 28% seen once. This CDR3 contains 15 residues. V lost 3 bases and J lost 4; bases outside the gene matches: 3. The rearrangement uses TRBV12-3 or TRBV12-4 and TRBJ2-3; 11 bases are shared with TRBD2. This clonotype was sampled from a human donor who was either an allogeneic HSCT recipient or a stem cell or donor lymphocyte infusion donor (not recorded which). It is not recorded whose cells these are; they may come from a transplant donor. The sample taken for sequencing was blood, either unsorted or a sorted T cell fraction (not recorded which). The CDR3 DNA reads as TGTGCCAGCAGTTTCCTAGCGGGAGGAGCAGATACGCAGTATTTT. Its protein is CASSFLAGGADTQYF.